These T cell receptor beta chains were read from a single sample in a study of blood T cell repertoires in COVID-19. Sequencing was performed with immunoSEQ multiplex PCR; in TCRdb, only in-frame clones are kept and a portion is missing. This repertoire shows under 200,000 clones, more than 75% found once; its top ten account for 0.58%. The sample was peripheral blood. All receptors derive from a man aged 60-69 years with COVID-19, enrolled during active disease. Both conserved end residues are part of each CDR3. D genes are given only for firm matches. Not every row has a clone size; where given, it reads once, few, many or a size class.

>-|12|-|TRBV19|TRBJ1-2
CASTPGNAGYTF
TGTGCCAGTACCCCCGGGAACGCCGGCTACACCTTC
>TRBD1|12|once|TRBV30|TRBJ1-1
CASDRVNTEAFF
TGTGCCTCGGACAGGGTGAACACTGAAGCTTTCTTT
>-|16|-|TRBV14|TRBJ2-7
CASSQVLGGGSYEQYF
TGTGCCAGCAGCCAAGTCCTAGGAGGAGGTTCCTACGAGCAGTACTTC
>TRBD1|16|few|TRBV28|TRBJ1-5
CASSLFMTGAYQPQHF
TGTGCCAGCAGTTTATTCATGACAGGGGCCTATCAGCCCCAGCATTTT
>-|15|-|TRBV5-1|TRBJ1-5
CASSLGAGVNQPQHF
TGCGCCAGCAGCTTGGGTGCGGGGGTCAATCAGCCCCAGCATTTT
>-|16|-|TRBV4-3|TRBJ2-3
CASSNGGGGLSDTQYF
TGCGCCAGCAGCAATGGGGGGGGCGGATTATCAGATACGCAGTATTTT
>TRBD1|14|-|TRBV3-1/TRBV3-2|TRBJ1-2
CASSQAGTDYGYTF
TGTGCCAGCAGCCAAGCCGGGACAGACTATGGCTACACCTTC
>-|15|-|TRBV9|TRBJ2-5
CASTPSGTPQETQYF
TGTGCCAGCACCCCTTCCGGGACACCACAAGAGACCCAGTACTTC
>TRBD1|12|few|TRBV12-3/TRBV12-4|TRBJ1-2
CASSLTGLGYTF
TGTGCCAGCAGTCTGACAGGGCTTGGCTACACCTTC
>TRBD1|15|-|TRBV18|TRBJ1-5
CASSPSGGSNQPQHF
TGTGCCAGCTCACCTTCAGGGGGTAGCAATCAGCCCCAGCATTTT
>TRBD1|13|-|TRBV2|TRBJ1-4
CASSGTGYEKLFF
TGTGCCAGCAGTGGGACAGGGTATGAAAAACTGTTTTTT
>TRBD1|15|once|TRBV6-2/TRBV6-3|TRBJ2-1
CASSLGQGFANEQFF
TGTGCCAGCAGCCTTGGACAGGGGTTCGCCAATGAGCAGTTCTTC
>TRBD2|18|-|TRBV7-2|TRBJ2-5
CASSFFRRLAGVQETQYF
TGTGCCAGCAGCTTCTTTCGGAGACTAGCGGGGGTTCAAGAGACCCAGTACTTC
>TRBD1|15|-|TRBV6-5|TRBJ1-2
CASSYGQGSVYGYTF
TGTGCCAGCAGTTACGGACAGGGGAGCGTCTATGGCTACACCTTC
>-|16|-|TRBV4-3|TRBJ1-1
CASSQAYREMTGEAFF
TGCGCCAGCAGCCAAGCTTACAGGGAGATGACGGGTGAAGCTTTCTTT
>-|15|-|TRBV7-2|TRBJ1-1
CASRWREGPNTEAFF
TGTGCCAGCAGATGGAGGGAGGGACCTAACACTGAAGCTTTCTTT
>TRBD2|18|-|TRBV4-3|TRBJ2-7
CASSQDLGTSGRLNEQYF
TGCGCCAGCAGCCAAGATCTTGGGACTAGCGGGAGGCTAAACGAGCAGTACTTC
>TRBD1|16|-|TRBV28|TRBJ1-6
CASSSLRTGDNSPLHF
TGTGCCAGCAGCAGCCTCCGGACAGGGGATAATTCACCCCTCCACTTT
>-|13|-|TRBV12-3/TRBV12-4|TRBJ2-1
CASTLVAAAEQFF
TGTGCCAGCACCCTAGTCGCAGCAGCTGAGCAGTTCTTC
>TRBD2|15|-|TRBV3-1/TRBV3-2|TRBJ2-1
CASSQASGSGHEQFF
TGTGCCAGCAGCCAAGCCAGCGGGAGTGGGCATGAGCAGTTCTTC
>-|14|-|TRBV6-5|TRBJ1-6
CASKQDTVNSPLHF
TGTGCCAGCAAACAGGACACGGTGAATTCACCCCTCCACTTT
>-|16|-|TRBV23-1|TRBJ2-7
CASSQSLGGSVCEQYF
TGCGCCAGCAGTCAATCACTCGGGGGATCGGTCTGCGAGCAGTACTTC
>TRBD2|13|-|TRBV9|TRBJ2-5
CASSADQRGPQYF
TGTGCCAGCAGCGCGGACCAGCGGGGGCCCCAGTACTTC
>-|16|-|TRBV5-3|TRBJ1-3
CARSLDAASSGNTIYF
TGTGCCAGAAGCTTGGACGCGGCTTCATCTGGAAACACCATATATTTT
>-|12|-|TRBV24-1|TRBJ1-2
CATSDRVSGYTF
TGTGCCACCAGTGACCGGGTCTCTGGCTACACCTTC
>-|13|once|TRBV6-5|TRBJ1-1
CATRRQSGTEAFF
TGTGCCACCAGAAGACAGTCAGGTACTGAAGCTTTCTTT
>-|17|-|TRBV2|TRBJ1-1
CASSEQSAKTRNTEAFF
TGTGCCAGCAGTGAACAGTCAGCCAAGACTAGGAACACTGAAGCTTTCTTT
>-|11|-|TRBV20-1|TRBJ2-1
CSARDLLQQFF
TGCAGTGCTAGAGATCTCCTCCAGCAGTTCTTC
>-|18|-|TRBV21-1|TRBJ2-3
CASSKVGNTRIGPDTQYF
TGTGCCAGCAGCAAAGTAGGAAACACACGAATTGGGCCAGATACGCAGTATTTT
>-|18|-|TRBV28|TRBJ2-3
CASSGAAVGQLGTDTQYF
TGTGCCAGCAGTGGGGCTGCGGTAGGCCAACTCGGCACAGATACGCAGTATTTT
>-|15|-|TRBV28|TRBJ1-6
CASSSPGYNNSPLHF
TGTGCCAGCTCGTCCCCGGGATACAATAATTCACCCCTCCACTTT
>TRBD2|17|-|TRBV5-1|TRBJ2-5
CASSRRTSGKSQETQYF
TGCGCCAGCAGCAGAAGGACTAGCGGGAAGTCACAAGAGACCCAGTACTTC
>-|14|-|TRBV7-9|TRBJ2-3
CASSSSVYTDTQYF
TGTGCCAGCAGCTCCTCGGTATACACAGATACGCAGTATTTT
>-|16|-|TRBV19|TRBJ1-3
CASSPDRTISGNTIYF
TGTGCCAGTAGCCCGGACCGGACAATCTCTGGAAACACCATATATTTT
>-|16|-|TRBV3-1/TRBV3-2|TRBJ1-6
CASSQGVAQINSPLHF
TGTGCCAGCAGCCAAGGCGTTGCACAGATAAATTCACCCCTCCACTTT
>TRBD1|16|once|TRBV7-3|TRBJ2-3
CASSLTAQGLTDTQYF
TGTGCCAGCAGCTTAACTGCACAGGGGTTGACAGATACGCAGTATTTT
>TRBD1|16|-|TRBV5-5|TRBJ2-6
CASSPLTGSGANVLTF
TGTGCCAGCAGCCCATTGACAGGGTCTGGGGCCAACGTCCTGACTTTC
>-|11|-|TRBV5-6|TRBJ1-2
CASSLNYGYTF
TGTGCCAGCAGTCTAAACTATGGCTACACCTTC
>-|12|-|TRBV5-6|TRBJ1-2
CASSSKRYGYTF
TGTGCCAGCAGCTCGAAGCGTTATGGCTACACCTTC
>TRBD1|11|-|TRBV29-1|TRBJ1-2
CSVDRGIGYTF
TGCAGCGTTGACAGGGGGATCGGCTACACCTTC
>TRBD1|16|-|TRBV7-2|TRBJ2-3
CASSFNRGTFTDTQYF
TGTGCCAGCAGCTTCAACAGGGGAACTTTCACAGATACGCAGTATTTT
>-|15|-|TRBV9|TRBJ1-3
CASSTTTVSGNTIYF
TGTGCCAGCAGCACCACCACTGTCTCTGGAAACACCATATATTTT
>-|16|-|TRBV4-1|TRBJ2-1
CASSQLAGFTYNEQFF
TGCGCCAGCAGCCAATTGGCAGGGTTTACCTACAATGAGCAGTTCTTC
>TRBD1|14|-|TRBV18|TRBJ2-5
CASSPGTGAETQYF
TGTGCCAGCTCACCCGGGACAGGGGCTGAGACCCAGTACTTC
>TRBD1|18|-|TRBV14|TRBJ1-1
CASSTRGDRGRSRTEAFF
TGTGCCAGCAGCACTCGCGGGGACAGGGGTCGGAGTCGGACTGAAGCTTTCTTT
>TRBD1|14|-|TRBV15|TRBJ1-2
CATSDRDRAYGYTF
TGTGCCACCAGCGACCGGGACAGGGCATATGGCTACACCTTC
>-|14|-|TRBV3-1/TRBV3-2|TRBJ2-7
CASSQDGSSYEQYF
TGTGCCAGCAGCCAAGATGGGAGCTCCTACGAGCAGTACTTC
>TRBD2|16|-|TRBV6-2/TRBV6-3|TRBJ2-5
CASSYSGTSGVETQYF
TGTGCCAGCAGTTACTCCGGGACTAGCGGGGTAGAGACCCAGTACTTC
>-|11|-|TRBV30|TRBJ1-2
CAWTQGYGYTF
TGTGCCTGGACCCAGGGCTATGGCTACACCTTC
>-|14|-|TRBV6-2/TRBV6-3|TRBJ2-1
CASSYMDKYNEQFF
TGTGCCAGCAGTTACATGGACAAGTACAATGAGCAGTTCTTC
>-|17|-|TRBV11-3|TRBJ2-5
CASSSPSGTRSQETQYF
TGTGCCAGCAGCTCACCCTCCGGGACACGATCCCAAGAGACCCAGTACTTC
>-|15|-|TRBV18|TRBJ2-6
CASSPGQAGANVLTF
TGTGCCAGCTCACCAGGGCAGGCTGGGGCCAACGTCCTGACTTTC
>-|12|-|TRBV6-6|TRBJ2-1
CASTLLGNEQFF
TGTGCCAGCACCTTACTAGGGAATGAGCAGTTCTTC
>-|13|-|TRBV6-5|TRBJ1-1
CASHWAKNTEAFF
TGTGCCAGCCACTGGGCCAAGAACACTGAAGCTTTCTTT
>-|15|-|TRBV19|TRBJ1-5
CASTPAVSRSQPQHF
TGTGCCAGTACGCCCGCGGTATCTCGGAGCCAGCCCCAGCATTTT
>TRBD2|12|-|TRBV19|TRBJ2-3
CASGGALDTQYF
TGTGCCAGCGGGGGGGCTTTAGATACGCAGTATTTT
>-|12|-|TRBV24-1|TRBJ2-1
CATSDLRTEQFF
TGTGCCACCAGTGATTTGCGGACAGAGCAGTTCTTC
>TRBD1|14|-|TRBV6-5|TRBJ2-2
CASGRQGDTGELFF
TGTGCCAGCGGTAGGCAGGGGGACACCGGGGAGCTGTTTTTT
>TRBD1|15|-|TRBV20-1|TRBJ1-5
CSASSGTGLGQPQHF
TGCAGTGCTAGTAGCGGGACAGGGTTGGGTCAGCCCCAGCATTTT
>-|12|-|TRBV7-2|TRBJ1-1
CASSPTGGGAFF
TGTGCCAGCAGCCCTACCGGGGGGGGAGCTTTCTTT